Following are 18 T cell receptor beta chains from one sample sequenced in a study of regulatory T cells in long-lasting Graves disease. Sequencing libraries for TCR beta were prepared with iRepertoire HTBI primers and Arm-PCR of CDR3 regions. In TCRdb, the multiplex PCR reads were re-called with MiXCR into one record per CDR3 protein. The sample has 300,000 to 500,000 distinct CDR3 sequences, roughly 20% seen once. The time point here: persistent/refractory GD, antithyroid drugs over 5 years with positive TRAb. There was RNA extracted from PBMCs, and the TCR library was made from it. The source was peripheral blood mononuclear cells (PBMCs), collected when the disease was refractory, from a patient treated with antithyroid drugs. These receptors came from a female donor with Graves disease.

This clonotype was recorded at least ten times. The chain employs TRBV6-5 and TRBJ1-2, with TRBD1 identical over 9 bases. The V segment lost 0 bases and the J segment 6 bases; nucleotides outside the gene matches: 2. The CDR3 has 14 residues. CDR1 and CDR2 (germline): MNHEY, SVGAGI. The CDR3 reads CASSYSTGGNGYTF. In DNA form, the CDR3 reads TGTGCCAGCAGTTACTCGACAGGGGGTAATGGCTACACCTTC.

On this clonotype itself: A clone one base away is much larger, so this may be a read error. V gene TRBV10-3 combines with J gene TRBJ2-7; 12 positions agree with TRBD1. The CDR3 sequence is 13 residues long. Per the germline V gene, CDR1 is ENHRY and CDR2 is SYGVKD. The CDR3: CAIAGTGGYEQCF. The CDR3 region has the DNA TGTGCCATCGCAGGGACAGGGGGCTACGAGCAGTGCTTC.

This chain uses TRBV18 with TRBJ1-1; tentative D call: TRBD1 (5 bases). CDR1 KGHSH and CDR2 LQKENI come from the germline V gene. V dropped 1 base and J dropped 3 bases, with 15 bases sitting between them. The CDR3 totals 16 residues. The CDR3 DNA reads TGTGCCAGCTCACCACTTCGTTTTCAGGGCCACACTGAAGCTTTCTTT. Protein product: CASSPLRFQGHTEAFF.

This clonotype was counted at least ten times. The chain employs TRBV3-1 and TRBJ2-7, with 10 bases lining up with TRBD1. The CDR3 sequence is 15 residues long. CDR1 and CDR2 from the germline V gene are LGHDT and YNNKEL (reference sequence). J gave up 0 bases and V 4 bases, and 3 bases lay outside the gene matches. The CDR3 coding sequence is TGTGCCAGCAGCCCGGGACAGGGGAGCTCCTACGAGCAGTACTTC. This codes for CASSPGQGSSYEQYF.

This clonotype was counted a single time. The chain carries TRBV6-1 and TRBJ2-4; possible D gene TRBD2, 5 bases. The CDR3 totals 16 residues. From germline, CDR1 is MNHNS and CDR2 SASEGT. Trimming removed 7 bases at V and 1 base at J, with 17 bases between. CDR3 bases: TGTGCCAGCAACCGAGACCCCTTAGCGGCCAAAAACATTCAGTACTTC. Translation gives CASNRDPLAAKNIQYF.

This clonotype was counted ten times or more. V is TRBV12-3 or TRBV12-4 and J is TRBJ2-7; 8 bases are a match to TRBD2. The CDR3 has 14 amino acids. J lost 5 bases, V lost 8 bases, and 11 bases had no gene match. The CDR3 bases are TGTGCCAGCCGCCGGGCGGGAGGCAGTAACGAGCAGTACTTC. Its protein is CASRRAGGSNEQYF.

This clonotype was counted only a few times. The J gene is TRBJ2-7, the V gene TRBV18, with 9 bases identical to TRBD1. Germline trimming cut 7 bases from V and 5 bases from J; bases unmatched to any gene: 6. The CDR3 has 13 residues. Germline loops: CDR1 KGHSH, CDR2 LQKENI. CDR3 DNA: TGTGCCAGCTGTGGGACAGGGACCGACGAGCAGTACTTC. Protein product: CASCGTGTDEQYF.

This clonotype was counted ten times or more. This sequence joins TRBV5-1 and TRBJ1-4; TRBD1 might be the D (6 bases). Germline V gene sequence: CDR1 SGHRS, CDR2 YFSETQ. The CDR3 sequence is 16 residues long. V was cut by 2 bases and J by 0 bases, with 11 bases left in between. CDR3 sequence: CASSLGGKATNEKLFF. DNA of the CDR3: TGCGCCAGCAGCTTAGGGGGGAAGGCAACTAATGAAAAACTGTTTTTT.

V usage is TRBV5-8 and J usage is TRBJ1-5, with no clear D. Germline-derived CDR1 and CDR2 are SGHTS and YDEGEE. This CDR3 is built from 15 residues. V was shortened by 0 bases and J by 0 bases, with 7 bases between the two germline ends. CDR3 residues: CASSLDPYSNQPQHF. As DNA, the CDR3 is TGTGCCAGCAGCTTGGACCCGTATAGCAATCAGCCCCAGCATTTT.

This clonotype was recorded many times. The V call is TRBV6-1, the J call TRBJ1-4; no reliable D call. This CDR3 spans 13 amino acids. Deletions cut 8 bases from V and 8 bases from J, with 15 bases between. Per germline, CDR1 MNHNS and CDR2 SASEGT. CDR3 sequence (DNA): TGTGCCAGCTCCGACTCTTCGCACGAAAAACTGTTTTTT. This sequence encodes CASSDSSHEKLFF.

This clonotype has ten or more counts. The chain joins TRBV30 to TRBJ1-1; the match to TRBD1 covers 9 bases. Germline CDR1 GTSNPN, CDR2 SVGIG (reference sequence). Trimming removed 6 bases from V and 0 bases from J; junction bases left unmatched: 2. The CDR3 runs 13 residues. The chain's CDR3 is CACTGGLNTEAFF. CDR3 in DNA: TGTGCCTGCACAGGGGGCTTGAACACTGAAGCTTTCTTT.

The chain combines TRBV20-1 with TRBJ2-7; 13 bases are a match to TRBD2. The CDR3 is 14 amino acids. J lost 2 bases, V lost 6 bases, and 4 bases had no gene match. Germline V lookup: CDR1 DFQATT, CDR2 SNEGSKA (reference sequence). The CDR3 DNA reads as TGCAGTGCCCAGGGACTAGCGGGGCCCTACGAGCAGTACTTC. Encoded protein: CSAQGLAGPYEQYF.

This clonotype was counted at least ten times. The chain uses TRBV12-3 or TRBV12-4 and TRBJ1-1, with D possibly being TRBD1 (5 bases). V lost 6 bases and J lost 4, with 15 bases in between. CDR3 length equals 14 residues. The DNA of the CDR3 is TGTGCCAGCAGCGGAGGGGTGAGAAGCACTGAAGCTTTCTTT. This gives the protein CASSGGVRSTEAFF.

This clonotype was recorded only once. One base away lies a much larger clone, so this may be a sequencing read error. The rearrangement uses TRBV11-2 and TRBJ1-5, with 7 bases matching TRBD1. CDR3 length: 13 residues. Germline CDR1 is SGHAT and CDR2 is FQNNGV. V shed 4 bases and J 7 bases; nucleotides not matched to a gene: 4. CDR3 sequence reads: CASSSHRGQPQHF. In DNA, the CDR3 is TGTGCCAGCAGCTCCCACAGGGGACAGCCCCAGCATTTT.

This clonotype was counted at least ten times. The V and J genes are TRBV28 and TRBJ2-7, with D unclear. Trimming pared 7 bases from V and 3 bases from J, leaving 13 bases between. Looked up from germline, CDR1 is MDHEN and CDR2 is SYDVKM. This CDR3 has 13 residues. CDR3 DNA: TGTGCCAGCACTGTGGGATTTCTCTACGAGCAGTACTTC. Protein: CASTVGFLYEQYF.

V usage is TRBV6-1 and J usage is TRBJ2-2; D gene ambiguous. Germline V gene sequence: CDR1 MNHNS, CDR2 SASEGT. V dropped 1 base and J dropped 2 bases, with 8 bases sitting between them. There are 15 residues in the CDR3. The CDR3 sequence is CASSEVTHNTGELFF. The CDR3 bases are TGTGCCAGCAGTGAAGTGACGCATAACACCGGGGAGCTGTTTTTT.

This clonotype was picked up one time. The chain has TRBV5-4 and TRBJ2-1; 8 nucleotides align to TRBD2. CDR1 is SGHNT and CDR2 is YYREEE in the germline V gene (reference sequence). The junction had 10 bases not matched to a gene; V was cut back by 4 bases and J by 1 base. CDR3 length: 17 residues. This CDR3 reads CASSRPGGPTSYNEQFF. Here the CDR3 DNA reads TGTGCCAGCAGCCGCCCGGGGGGGCCTACTTCCTACAATGAGCAGTTCTTC.

This chain connects TRBV6-2 or TRBV6-3 to TRBJ1-1; no clear D gene. Trimming shortened V by 2 bases and J by 1 base, and 11 bases separated the two germline ends. This CDR3 has 15 residues. CDR1 and CDR2 (germline): MNHEY, SVGEGT. This CDR3 reads CASSYIMPPNTEAFF. CDR3 DNA: TGTGCCAGCAGTTACATAATGCCGCCGAACACTGAAGCTTTCTTT.